These T cell receptor beta chains were read from a single sample in a study of regulatory T cells in long-lasting Graves disease. TCRdb analysed the multiplex PCR reads with MiXCR anew, one entry per CDR3 protein. The sample contains hundreds of thousands of distinct CDR3 sequences, roughly 21% of which appear only once. The sample in question was peripheral blood mononuclear cells (PBMCs), obtained when the disease was refractory, from a patient treated with antithyroid drugs. These receptors were obtained from a female donor with Graves disease. The CDR3 runs from the conserved cysteine through the conserved F or W. The D gene is left open where the match is weak. Only some rows state a clone size, as once, few, many or a class for expanded clones.

>.|TRBJ2-5|TRBV18|.
TGTGCCAGCTCACCCCAGGACTCCGAGACCCAGTACTTC
CASSPQDSETQYF
>TRBD1|TRBJ2-2|TRBV20-1|few
TGCAGTGCTAGGTGGACAGGAATGAACACCGGGGAGCTGTTTTTT
CSARWTGMNTGELFF
>.|TRBJ2-7|TRBV19|.
TGTGCCAGTAGTAGTGGGGACACTTCCTACGAGCAGTACTTC
CASSSGDTSYEQYF
>.|TRBJ1-4|TRBV18|.
TGTGCCAGCTCACCACCGGGGACCAATGTAGAAAAACTGTTTTTT
CASSPPGTNVEKLFF
>.|TRBJ1-2|TRBV28|many
TGTGCCAGCAGTTCATCGACAGGAGGTGGCTACACCTTC
CASSSSTGGGYTF
>.|TRBJ1-2|TRBV10-3|.
TGTGTCATCACCGGGGGGACGCACTATGGCTACGCCTTC
CVITGGTHYGYAF
>.|TRBJ1-2|TRBV5-4|few
TGTGCCAGCAGCCACGGGACACCCTTTTTTGGCTACACCTTC
CASSHGTPFFGYTF
>.|TRBJ1-2|TRBV19|few
TGTGCCAGTGCCCGGGACTTGGGGGACTATGGCTACACCTTC
CASARDLGDYGYTF
>.|TRBJ2-7|TRBV20-1|many
TGCAGTGCTAGAGGAGGAGGAGGGGAGGTAACCTACGAGCAGTACTTC
CSARGGGGEVTYEQYF
>.|TRBJ1-6|TRBV4-1|few
TGCGCCAGCAGCCGTCTTGGGTTTGATAATTCACCCCTCCACTTT
CASSRLGFDNSPLHF
>.|TRBJ1-2|TRBV6-5|many
TGTGCCAGCAGTTACTCAGGGAGCCATGGCTACACCTTC
CASSYSGSHGYTF
>.|TRBJ1-2|TRBV7-3|.
TGTGCCAGCAGCTTAACAGGTGACCATGGCTACACCTTC
CASSLTGDHGYTF
>TRBD1|TRBJ1-1|TRBV20-1|many
TGCAGTGCTACGACGGGACAGAGGAACACTGAAGCTTTCTTT
CSATTGQRNTEAFF
>TRBD1|TRBJ1-1|TRBV11-1|many
TGTGCCAGCAGCTCCGGACAGGCCCTAGAAGCTTTCTTT
CASSSGQALEAFF
>TRBD2|TRBJ2-1|TRBV24-1|.
TGTGCCACCAGTGATTGGACTAGCGGGAGGGCCGATGAGCAGTTCTTC
CATSDWTSGRADEQFF
>TRBD1|TRBJ2-7|TRBV12-3/TRBV12-4|many
TGTGCCAGCAGGGGACAGGGGCCGGCGTCCTACGAGCAGTACTTC
CASRGQGPASYEQYF
>.|TRBJ1-1|TRBV20-1|.
TGCAGTGCTAGAGCTGGATATGAAGCTTTCTTT
CSARAGYEAFF
>TRBD1|TRBJ1-1|TRBV20-1|few
TGCAGTGCTAGAACGCAACAGGGGGCCCTGAACACTGAAGCTTTCTTT
CSARTQQGALNTEAFF
>.|TRBJ2-2|TRBV2|few
TGTGCCACCCAGGAGAGGGTTCTAGCCGGGGAGCTGTTTTTT
CATQERVLAGELFF
>.|TRBJ2-7|TRBV7-9|many
TGTGCCAGCAGCTTAGGCCGGTACGACGACGAGCAGTACTTC
CASSLGRYDDEQYF
>TRBD1|TRBJ1-1|TRBV27|many
TGTGCCAGCAGTAAATTAACCGGGACAGGGGGAACTGAAGCTTTCTTT
CASSKLTGTGGTEAFF
>TRBD2|TRBJ2-7|TRBV9|few
TGTGCCAGCAGCGTCCACGGGAGTAGCGGGAGCTTATCCTACGAGCAGTACTTC
CASSVHGSSGSLSYEQYF
>.|TRBJ2-5|TRBV5-5|.
TGTGCCAGCAGCTTGGCCTACGGGGCCGCCGAGACCCAGTACTTC
CASSLAYGAAETQYF
>.|TRBJ1-1|TRBV28|many
TGTGCCAGCAGTTTTAGAGGAAGACGGGACACTGAAGCTTTCTTT
CASSFRGRRDTEAFF
>.|TRBJ1-4|TRBV7-9|few
TGTGCCAGCAGCCTCTGGGGGGGTACCACAACTAATGAAAAACTGTTTTTT
CASSLWGGTTTNEKLFF
>TRBD1|TRBJ2-5|TRBV30|many
TGTGCCTGGAGCGTACAGGGGGTTGAGACCCAGTACTTC
CAWSVQGVETQYF
>TRBD2|TRBJ2-1|TRBV29-1|.
TGCAGCGCCCCCGGACAAGCGGGGTACAATGAGCAGTTCTTC
CSAPGQAGYNEQFF
>TRBD1|TRBJ1-2|TRBV28|many
TGTGCCAGCAGTCAGGGACAGGGAAACTATGGCTACACCTTC
CASSQGQGNYGYTF
>.|TRBJ2-1|TRBV19|.
TGTGCCAGTAGTAGAGGTTTCCCCAACAATGAGCAGTTCTTC
CASSRGFPNNEQFF
>.|TRBJ2-3|TRBV27|few
TGTGCCAGCAGACGGGGAGCGGACACAGATACGCAGTATTTT
CASRRGADTDTQYF
>TRBD1|TRBJ2-7|TRBV5-1|.
TGCGCCAGCAGCTTGGCCTTGGGACAGGGATGGTTCTACGAGCAGTACTTC
CASSLALGQGWFYEQYF
>TRBD1|TRBJ1-4|TRBV4-1|few
TGCGCCAGCGGACAGGGAGCTAATGAAAAACTGTTTTTT
CASGQGANEKLFF
>.|TRBJ2-5|TRBV10-3|many
TGTGCCATCAGTGAGTCCCCCTCGGCGGATGTAGAGACCCAGTACTTC
CAISESPSADVETQYF
>TRBD1|TRBJ1-1|TRBV11-2|many
TGTGCCAGCAAACAAGACAGGGTGAACACTGAAGCTTTCTTT
CASKQDRVNTEAFF
>.|TRBJ2-4|TRBV12-5|many
TGTGCTAGTGGTTTCCCCTCGACTGGTGGTGCCAAAAACATTCAGTACTTC
CASGFPSTGGAKNIQYF
>.|TRBJ2-7|TRBV6-1|few
TGTGCCACCAATGACCCGGACGAGCAGCACTTC
CATNDPDEQHF
>.|TRBJ2-5|TRBV10-3|.
TGTGCCATCAGTGAGTCGACGGGGTTCCAAGAGACCCAGTACTTC
CAISESTGFQETQYF
>TRBD2|TRBJ2-5|TRBV7-8|.
TGTGCCAGCAGCTTAACTAGCGACCTTCAAGAGACCCAGTACTTC
CASSLTSDLQETQYF
>.|TRBJ1-1|TRBV11-2|many
TGTGCCAGCAGCTTGGGCGTCTGGGGCAGACCGAACACTGAAGCTTTCTTT
CASSLGVWGRPNTEAFF
>.|TRBJ1-2|TRBV18|.
TGTGCCAGCTCACCAACGGCTGGTGGCTACACCTTC
CASSPTAGGYTF
>TRBD1|TRBJ2-6|TRBV4-1|few
TGCGCCAGCAGCCCGCGGACAGGGTTAGTTGGGGCCAACGTCCTGACTTTC
CASSPRTGLVGANVLTF